What follows is one TCR beta chain and its context. Its antigen is unidentified. The entry originates in a study of OX40 agonist ivuxolimab in advanced cancers. Study information: Antecedent anti-PD-1, anti-PD-L1 or anti-CTLA-4 therapy was permissible, with over 35% having received some. Partial responses were observed in three patients, of whom one had hepatocellular carcinoma and two had cutaneous melanoma.

Germline trimming cut 3 bases from V and 1 base from J; bases unmatched to any gene: 11. This CDR3 contains 18 residues. In germline, CDR1 is ENHRY, CDR2 SYGVKD. Overall study findings and caveats: More expanded clones were found, on average, in CD8+ than in CD4+ T cells.

The protocol was immunoSEQ multiplex PCR, while the TCRdb copy is restricted to in-frame clones and leaves out a portion. Among 55,000 to 70,000 clones listed, around 88% were seen once. Blood got drawn at baseline, again on cycle 4 day 1, and then on cycle 7 day 1. This sequence was found in an adult with an advanced solid tumor such as melanoma, head and neck, liver or kidney cancer. The J gene is TRBJ2-3, the V gene TRBV10-3, with 9 bases that match TRBD2. The material was CD4+ or CD8+ T cells sorted from blood, obtained in a trial of the OX40 agonist ivuxolimab. For the CDR3, the DNA is TGTGCCATCAGTGAAAGGAAAAGCGGGGGGCCGGGCACAGATACGCAGTATTTT. It codes for CAISERKSGGPGTDTQYF.